A single sample gave rise to the 19 T cell receptor beta chains below, sequenced in a study of T cell responses to AZD1222 COVID-19 vaccine (dated by TCRdb to the early 2020s). The time point label for this specimen denotes: baseline before first vaccination. The protocol used for the library was the immunoSEQ multiplex PCR assay. Imported from immuneACCESS, the table was reduced by TCRdb to in-frame sequences with V and J called. These copies leave out some clones; in studies compared against another copy, an unresolved V gene accounts for under half, and the cause of the remainder is not known. The sample data list about 140,000 clones, and over 85% of these were observed just once. The top ten constitute over 1.5% of the sample. Sequenced material: peripheral blood, taken on day 0 of AZD1222 vaccination. These receptors originate from an adult in good health.

CDR3 coding DNA: TGTGCCAGCAGCTCGGGACAGGGCGTACGACAGCAGTACTTC. Amino acid sequence: CASSSGQGVRQQYF. The chain links TRBV5-5 to TRBJ2-7; 9 nucleotides match TRBD1. The J segment lost 8 bases and the V segment lost 3 bases, leaving 9 bases of the junction unmatched. This CDR3 contains 14 residues. Germline V gives CDR1 SGHKS, CDR2 YYEKEE (reference sequence). Together with reference TRBV5-5 and TRBJ2-7, the CDR3 gives the full variable domain: DAGVTQSPTHLIKTRGQQVTLRCSPISGHKSVSWYQQVLGQGPQFIFQYYEKEERGRGNFPDRFSARQFPNYSSELNVNALLLGDSALYLCASSSGQGVRQQYFGPGTRLTVT.

V usage is TRBV6-1 and J usage is TRBJ1-5; no definite D call. This CDR3 has 13 residues. Germline loops: CDR1 MNHNS, CDR2 SASEGT. Trimming pared 2 bases from V and 7 bases from J, leaving 9 bases between. The CDR3 here is CASSETLSQPQHF. DNA of the CDR3: TGTGCCAGCAGTGAAACCCTTAGCCAGCCCCAGCATTTT.

The chain has TRBV11-2 and TRBJ2-7; a weak D match, TRBD1 (5 bases). V gave up 0 bases and J gave up 3 bases, with 12 bases separating them. This CDR3 region has 15 residues. CDR1 is SGHAT, CDR2 FQNNGV, per germline. This CDR3 reads CASSLENRFYYEQYF. The CDR3, as DNA: TGTGCCAGCAGCTTAGAGAACAGGTTCTACTACGAGCAGTACTTC.

V gene TRBV29-1 combines with J gene TRBJ1-1; D possibly corresponds to TRBD1 (6 bases). The germline V gene encodes CDR1 SQVTM and CDR2 ANQGSEA. Trimming removed 2 bases at V and 1 base at J, with 14 bases between. The CDR3 runs to 15 residues. The CDR3 here is CSVERQGRENTEAFF. CDR3 nucleotide sequence: TGCAGCGTTGAAAGGCAGGGGAGGGAGAACACTGAAGCTTTCTTT.

This clone has a single count. The chain carries TRBV6-5 and TRBJ1-2, with 9 nucleotides matching TRBD1. Germline loops: CDR1 MNHEY, CDR2 SVGAGI. The CDR3 is 14 residues long. With V trimmed by 6 bases and J by 6 bases, 8 bases remained unmatched. The CDR3 region is CASRDNTGGNGYTF. The CDR3 DNA reads as TGTGCCAGCAGAGACAATACAGGGGGCAATGGCTACACCTTC.

Concerning this clone itself: At one end, the junction sequence differs from germline, possibly due to a read error. CDR3: CASSAPAGVAEKLFF. The CDR3 DNA follows: TGTGCCAGCTCAGCACCCGCAGGGGTGGCTGAAAAACTGTTTTTT. The genes are TRBV18 and TRBJ1-4; possible D gene TRBD1, 6 bases. Germline V lookup: CDR1 KGHSH, CDR2 LQKENI. This CDR3 is 15 amino acids long.

The V and J genes are TRBV20-1 and TRBJ2-1; D might be TRBD2 (6 bases). Deletions cut 3 bases from V and 10 bases from J, with 19 bases between. This CDR3 is built from 14 residues. In germline, CDR1 is DFQATT, CDR2 SNEGSKA (reference sequence). CDR3 residues: CSASSGGAPREQFF. In DNA form, the CDR3 reads TGCAGTGCTAGTAGTGGCGGGGCCCCTCGAGAGCAGTTCTTC.

The chain links TRBV6-5 to TRBJ2-1; 8 positions agree with TRBD1. V dropped 8 bases and J dropped 10; count of bases not matched to a gene: 13. CDR1 MNHEY and CDR2 SVGAGI come from the germline V gene. CDR3 size: 14 residues. CDR3 residues: CASSMTGVFGEQFF. In DNA, the CDR3 is TGTGCCAGCTCTATGACAGGGGTGTTTGGAGAGCAGTTCTTC.

The rearrangement joins TRBV5-8 to TRBJ2-3, with 14 bases that match TRBD2. The germline V gene has CDR1 SGHTS and CDR2 YDEGEE. The trim removed 3 bases at V and 6 bases at J, leaving 6 bases unmatched. The CDR3 covers 16 residues. The chain's CDR3 is CASSWGTSGRGDTQYF. In DNA form, the CDR3 reads TGTGCCAGCAGCTGGGGGACTAGCGGGAGAGGGGATACGCAGTATTTT.

This clone was observed a single time. The J gene is TRBJ2-7, the V gene TRBV3-1 (or the pseudogene TRBV3-2), with 9 bases aligning to TRBD2. The CDR3 has 18 amino acids. CDR1 LGHDT and CDR2 YNNKEL come from the germline V gene (reference sequence). V shed 0 bases and J 5 bases; nucleotides not matched to a gene: 14. The CDR3 is CASSQERASGALGDEQYF. DNA of the CDR3: TGTGCCAGCAGCCAAGAAAGGGCTAGCGGGGCCCTGGGAGACGAGCAGTACTTC.

The chain is built from TRBV7-3 and TRBJ2-1, with 7 bases fitting TRBD2. The V segment lost 4 bases and the J segment 3 bases; nucleotides outside the gene matches: 0. This CDR3 comprises 13 residues. In germline, CDR1 is SGHTA, CDR2 FQGTGA. CDR3 loop: CASSWDYYNEQFF. The CDR3 DNA follows: TGTGCCAGCAGCTGGGACTACTACAATGAGCAGTTCTTC.

V gene TRBV27 combines with J gene TRBJ1-1; D may be TRBD1 (5 bases). CDR1 is MNHEY and CDR2 is SMNVEV in the germline V gene (reference sequence). This CDR3 spans 15 amino acids. Trimming shortened V by 2 bases and J by 3 bases, and 13 bases separated the two germline ends. DNA for the CDR3: TGTGCCAGCAGTTTAAGTCCCGGGACTCACACTGAAGCTTTCTTT. It specifies CASSLSPGTHTEAFF.

This clone has just a few counts. The rearrangement joins TRBV13 to TRBJ1-1; D call uncertain. The V gene's germline CDR1 is PRHDT and CDR2 FYEKMQ (reference sequence). V was trimmed by 5 bases and J by 1 base, leaving 11 bases between them. The CDR3 spans 14 residues. CDR3 in DNA: TGTGCCAGCAGCCATGGACGGCGGAACACTGAAGCTTTCTTT. Residues: CASSHGRRNTEAFF.

The chain is built from TRBV11-2 and TRBJ1-2; unclear D gene. In germline, CDR1 is SGHAT, CDR2 FQNNGV. The CDR3 length is 11 residues. V dropped 4 bases and J dropped 4 bases, with 4 bases sitting between them. Here the CDR3 reads CASSWGYGYTF. The DNA for the CDR3 is TGTGCCAGCAGCTGGGGCTATGGCTACACCTTC.

J is TRBJ1-4 and V is TRBV5-1; 8 bases are shared with TRBD1. Germline CDR1 reads SGHRS; CDR2 reads YFSETQ. V was clipped by 7 bases and J by 4 bases; unmatched bases: 3. The CDR3 runs 13 residues. CDR3 nucleotides: TGCGCCAGCCGGACAGGGTTTAATGAAAAACTGTTTTTT. This encodes CASRTGFNEKLFF.

The table lists this clone with a count of one. The V and J genes are TRBV28 and TRBJ2-1, with D possibly TRBD2 on 6 matching bases. Between the trimmed V and J ends, which lost 2 bases and 6 bases, there was a span of 32 bases. The CDR3 runs to 21 residues. Germline assignment: CDR1 MDHEN and CDR2 SYDVKM. CDR3 in DNA: TGTGCCAGCAGTTTAGGGGGGAAGATGGAATGGCCCCCTGGTCCCCCCAATGAGCAGTTCTTC. It encodes CASSLGGKMEWPPGPPNEQFF.

This clone was picked up one time. The chain is built from TRBV30 and TRBJ2-2; 11 bases are a match to TRBD1. The junction had 7 bases not matched to a gene; V was cut back by 4 bases and J by 0 bases. CDR1 and CDR2 from the germline V gene are GTSNPN and SVGIG (reference sequence). The CDR3 has 17 residues. The chain's CDR3 is CAWNRWTGGANTGELFF. For the CDR3, the DNA is TGTGCCTGGAATCGATGGACAGGGGGCGCGAACACCGGGGAGCTGTTTTTT. Supplemented by reference TRBV30 and TRBJ2-2, the full variable domain reads SQTIHQWPATLVQPVGSPLSLECTVEGTSNPNLYWYRQAAGRGLQLLFYSVGIGQISSEVPQNLSASRPQDRQFILSSKKLLLSDSGFYLCAWNRWTGGANTGELFFGEGSRLTVL.

This chain links TRBV7-3 with TRBJ1-6; TRBD1 matches at 10 bases. Trimming took 5 bases from V and 10 from J; bases not matched to a gene: 5. Germline assignment: CDR1 SGHTA and CDR2 FQGTGA. The CDR3 contains 14 residues. The CDR3 loop is CASSEGQGYSPLHF. In DNA form, the CDR3 reads TGTGCCAGCAGCGAGGGACAGGGGTACTCACCCCTCCACTTT.

This chain links TRBV3-1 (or the pseudogene TRBV3-2) with TRBJ1-2, with TRBD1 matching over 7 bases. With 1 base clipped from V and 4 bases from J, the junction kept 6 bases outside the gene matches. Germline V gene sequence: CDR1 LGHDT, CDR2 YNNKEL (reference sequence). The CDR3 runs 15 residues. The CDR3 DNA is TGTGCCAGCAGCCAAGGTCAAGGGGGCGGCTATGGCTACACCTTC. Translating gives CASSQGQGGGYGYTF.